The source of this T cell receptor (beta chain) is a study of blood T cell repertoires in COVID-19. Germline values: CDR1 LNHDA, CDR2 SQIVND (reference sequence). Trimming removed 1 base from V and 6 bases from J, with 10 bases in between. The CDR3 consists of 14 residues. Produced via immunoSEQ multiplex PCR; TCRdb's table is partial and in-frame only. The table has approximately 110,000 clones, 70% to 80% seen once; the top ten hold less than 25%. The genes are TRBV19 and TRBJ1-5; D is perhaps TRBD1 (6 bases). Sequenced sample: peripheral blood. The receptor comes from a man between 65 and 85 years old with active or convalescent COVID-19. CDR3 sequence (DNA): TGTGCCAGTAGTATAGTTCGGGGGGCTCAGCCCCAGCATTTT. As protein: CASSIVRGAQPQHF.